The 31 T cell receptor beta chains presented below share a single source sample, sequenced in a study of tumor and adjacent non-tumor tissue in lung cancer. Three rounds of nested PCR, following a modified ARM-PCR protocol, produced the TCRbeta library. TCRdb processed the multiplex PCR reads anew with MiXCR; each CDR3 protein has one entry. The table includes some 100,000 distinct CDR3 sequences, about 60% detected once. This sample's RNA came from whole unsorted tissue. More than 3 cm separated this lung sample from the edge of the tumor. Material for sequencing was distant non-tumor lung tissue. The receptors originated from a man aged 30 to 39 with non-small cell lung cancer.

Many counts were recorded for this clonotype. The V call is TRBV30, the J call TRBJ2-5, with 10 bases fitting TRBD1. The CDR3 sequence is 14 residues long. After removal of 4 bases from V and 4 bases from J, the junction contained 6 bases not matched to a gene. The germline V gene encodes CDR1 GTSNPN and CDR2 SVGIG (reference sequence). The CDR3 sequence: CAWTPGQGRETQYF. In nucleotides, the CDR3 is TGTGCCTGGACCCCGGGACAGGGGCGAGAGACCCAGTACTTC.

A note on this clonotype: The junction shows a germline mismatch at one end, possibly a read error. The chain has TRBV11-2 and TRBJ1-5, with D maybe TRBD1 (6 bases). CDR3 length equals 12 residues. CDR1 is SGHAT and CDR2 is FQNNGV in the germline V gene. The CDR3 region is CDSSPRGQPQLF. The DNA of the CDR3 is TGTGACAGCAGCCCCCGCGGACAGCCCCAGCTTTTT.

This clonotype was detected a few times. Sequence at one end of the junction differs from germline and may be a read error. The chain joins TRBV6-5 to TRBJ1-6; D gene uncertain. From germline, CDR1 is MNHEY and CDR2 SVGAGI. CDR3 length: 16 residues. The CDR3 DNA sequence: TGTGCCAGTGGTTACGCCTCTTCCGGGAATAATTCACCCCACCACTTT. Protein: CASGYASSGNNSPHHF.

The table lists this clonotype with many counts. CDR3 region: CASSRQGNFNTEAFF. As DNA, the CDR3 is TGTGCCAGCAGTCGACAGGGAAATTTTAACACTGAAGCTTTCTTT. This chain joins TRBV6-5 and TRBJ1-1, with 7 bases identical to TRBD1. The ends lost 5 bases at V and 2 bases at J; junction bases unmatched: 8. The germline CDR1 and CDR2 sequences are MNHEY and SVGAGI. This CDR3 contains 15 residues.

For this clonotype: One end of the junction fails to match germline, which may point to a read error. The CDR3 DNA sequence: TGTACCAGCAGCTTACGCCCCCTTGGCGGCGGTTCCTTTAATGAGCAGTTCTTC. Encoded protein: CTSSLRPLGGGSFNEQFF. The V gene is TRBV11-2, the J gene TRBJ2-1, with no clear D. The CDR3 spans 18 residues. Germline V gene data show CDR1 as SGHAT and CDR2 as FQNNGV.

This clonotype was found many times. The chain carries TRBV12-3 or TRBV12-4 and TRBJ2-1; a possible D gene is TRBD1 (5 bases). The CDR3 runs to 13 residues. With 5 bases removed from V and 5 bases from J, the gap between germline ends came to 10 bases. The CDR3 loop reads CASSVGADNEQFF. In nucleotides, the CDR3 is TGTGCCAGCAGTGTAGGGGCAGACAATGAGCAGTTCTTC.

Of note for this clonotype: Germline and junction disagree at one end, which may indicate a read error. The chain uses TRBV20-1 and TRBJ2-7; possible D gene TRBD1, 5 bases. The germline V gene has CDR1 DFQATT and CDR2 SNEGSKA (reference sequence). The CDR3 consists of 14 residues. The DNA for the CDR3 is TGCGGTGCCTCCCCCGCGACAGTCCCGTCCGAGCAGTACTTC. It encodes CGASPATVPSEQYF.

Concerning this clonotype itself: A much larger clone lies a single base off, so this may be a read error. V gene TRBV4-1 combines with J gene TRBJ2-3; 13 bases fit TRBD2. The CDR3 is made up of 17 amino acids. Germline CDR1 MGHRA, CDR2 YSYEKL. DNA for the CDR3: TGCGCCAACAGCCAAGAAACTAGCGGGGGGGCCGGAGATACGCAGTATTTT. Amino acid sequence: CANSQETSGGAGDTQYF.

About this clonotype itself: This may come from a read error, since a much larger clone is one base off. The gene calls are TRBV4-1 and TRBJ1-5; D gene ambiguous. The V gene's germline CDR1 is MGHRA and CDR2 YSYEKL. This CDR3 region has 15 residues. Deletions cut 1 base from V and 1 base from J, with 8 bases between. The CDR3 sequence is CASSQGMGSNQPQHF. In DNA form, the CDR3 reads TGCGCCAGCAGCCAAGGTATGGGGAGCAATCAGCCCCAGCATTTT.

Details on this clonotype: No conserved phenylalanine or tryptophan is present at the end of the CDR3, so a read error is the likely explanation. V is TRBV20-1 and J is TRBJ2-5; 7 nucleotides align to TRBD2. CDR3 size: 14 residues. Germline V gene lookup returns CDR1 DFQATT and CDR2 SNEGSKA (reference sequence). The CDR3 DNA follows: TGCACTGCTAGAGAGGGCTCTAGCGGAGAGACCCAGTACTTA. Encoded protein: CTAREGSSGETQYL.

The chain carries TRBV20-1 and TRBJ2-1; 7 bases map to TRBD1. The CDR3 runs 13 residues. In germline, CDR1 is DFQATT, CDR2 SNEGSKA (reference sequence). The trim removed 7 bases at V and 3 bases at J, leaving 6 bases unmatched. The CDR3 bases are TGCAGTGTCTCCGGGACAGACTACAATGAGCAGTTCTTC. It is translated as CSVSGTDYNEQFF.

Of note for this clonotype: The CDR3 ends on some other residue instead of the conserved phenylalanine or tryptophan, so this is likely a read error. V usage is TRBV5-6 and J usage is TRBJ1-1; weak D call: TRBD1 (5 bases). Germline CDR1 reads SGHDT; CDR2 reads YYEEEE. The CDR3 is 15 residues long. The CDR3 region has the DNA TGTGCCAACAGCTTGGGGGTGGGCGTGAACACTGAAGCTTTCCTT. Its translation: CANSLGVGVNTEAFL.

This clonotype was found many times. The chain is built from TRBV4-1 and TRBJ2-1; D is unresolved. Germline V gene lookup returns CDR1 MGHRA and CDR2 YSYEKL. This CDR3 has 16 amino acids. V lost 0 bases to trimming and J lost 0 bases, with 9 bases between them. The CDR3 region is CASSQERHSSYNEQFF. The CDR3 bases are TGCGCCAGCAGCCAAGAACGACATAGCTCCTACAATGAGCAGTTCTTC.

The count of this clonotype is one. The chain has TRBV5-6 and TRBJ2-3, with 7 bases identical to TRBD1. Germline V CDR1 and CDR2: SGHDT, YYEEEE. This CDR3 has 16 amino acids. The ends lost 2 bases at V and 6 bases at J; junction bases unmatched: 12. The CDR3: CASSLALGGLWDTQYF. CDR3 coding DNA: TGTGCCAGCAGCTTAGCTCTAGGGGGCCTCTGGGATACGCAGTATTTT.

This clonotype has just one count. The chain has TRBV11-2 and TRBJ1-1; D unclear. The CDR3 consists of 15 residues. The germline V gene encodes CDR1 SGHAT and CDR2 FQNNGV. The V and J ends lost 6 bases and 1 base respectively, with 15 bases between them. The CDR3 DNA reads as TGTGCCAGCAGATCCGAGGAACAGCGGAACACTGAAGCTTTCTTT. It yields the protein CASRSEEQRNTEAFF.

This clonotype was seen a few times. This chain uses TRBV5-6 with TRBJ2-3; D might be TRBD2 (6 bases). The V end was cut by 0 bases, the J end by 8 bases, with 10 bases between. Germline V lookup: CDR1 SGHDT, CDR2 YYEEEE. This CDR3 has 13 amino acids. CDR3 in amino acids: CASSLAGEATQYF. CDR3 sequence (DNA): TGTGCCAGCAGCTTGGCTGGGGAGGCTACGCAGTATTTT.

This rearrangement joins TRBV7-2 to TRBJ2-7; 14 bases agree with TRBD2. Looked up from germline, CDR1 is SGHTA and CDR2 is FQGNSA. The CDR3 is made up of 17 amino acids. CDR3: CPSSPGTSGGPFYEQYF. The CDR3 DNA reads TGTCCGAGCAGCCCAGGGACTAGCGGGGGCCCATTCTACGAGCAGTACTTC.

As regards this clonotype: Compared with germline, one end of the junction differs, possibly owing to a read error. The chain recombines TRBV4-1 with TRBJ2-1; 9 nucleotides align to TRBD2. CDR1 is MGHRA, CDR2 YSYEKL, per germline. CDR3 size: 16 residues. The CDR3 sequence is CASSQDNASGEFRRSF. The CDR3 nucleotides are TGCGCCAGCAGCCAAGATAATGCTAGCGGGGAGTTTCGGAGGTCCTTC.

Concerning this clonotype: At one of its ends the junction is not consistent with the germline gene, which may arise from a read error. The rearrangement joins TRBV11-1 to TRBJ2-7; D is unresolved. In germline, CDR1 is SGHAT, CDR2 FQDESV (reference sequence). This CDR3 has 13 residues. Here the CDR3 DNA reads TGTGCCAGCAGCTTTTATGTAGCCTACGAGCGGTACTTC. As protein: CASSFYVAYERYF.

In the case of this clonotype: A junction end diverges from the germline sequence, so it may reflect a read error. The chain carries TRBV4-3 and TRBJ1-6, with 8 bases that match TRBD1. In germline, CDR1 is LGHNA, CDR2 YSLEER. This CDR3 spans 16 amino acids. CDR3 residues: CASSHERTGTTMAIHF. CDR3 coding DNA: TGCGCCAGTAGCCATGAGAGGACAGGGACCACGATGGCCATCCACTTT.

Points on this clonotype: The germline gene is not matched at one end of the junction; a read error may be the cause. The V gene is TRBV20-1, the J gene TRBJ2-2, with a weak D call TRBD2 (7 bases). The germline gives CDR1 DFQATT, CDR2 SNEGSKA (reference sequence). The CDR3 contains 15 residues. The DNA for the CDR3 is TGCAGTGCGCTCCGGGGGGCTACTAACATCGGGGAGCTGTTTTTT. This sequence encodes CSALRGATNIGELFF.

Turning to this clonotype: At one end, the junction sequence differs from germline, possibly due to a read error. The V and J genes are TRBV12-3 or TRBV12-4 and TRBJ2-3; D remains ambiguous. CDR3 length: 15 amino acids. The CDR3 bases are TGTGTCAGCAGTTCACCGGGTCAGCTGACAGATACGCAGTATTTT. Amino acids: CVSSSPGQLTDTQYF.

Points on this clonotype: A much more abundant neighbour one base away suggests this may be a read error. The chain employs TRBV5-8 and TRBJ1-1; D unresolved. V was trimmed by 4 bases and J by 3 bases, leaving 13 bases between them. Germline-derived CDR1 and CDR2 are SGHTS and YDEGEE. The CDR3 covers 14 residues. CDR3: CASSMDGSDTEAFF. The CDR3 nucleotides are TGTGCCAGCAGCATGGACGGCAGCGACACTGAAGCTTTCTTT.

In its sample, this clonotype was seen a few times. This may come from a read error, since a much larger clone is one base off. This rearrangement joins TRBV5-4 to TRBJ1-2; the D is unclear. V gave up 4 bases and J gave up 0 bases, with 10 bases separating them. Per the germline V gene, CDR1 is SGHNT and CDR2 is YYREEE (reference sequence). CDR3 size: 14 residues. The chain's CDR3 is CASSGYGPNYGYTF. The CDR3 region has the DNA TGTGCCAGCAGCGGCTACGGCCCTAACTATGGCTACACCTTC. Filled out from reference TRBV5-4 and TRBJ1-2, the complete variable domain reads ETGVTQSPTHLIKTRGQQVTLRCSSQSGHNTVSWYQQALGQGPQFIFQYYREEENGRGNFPPRFSGLQFPNYSSELNVNALELDDSALYLCASSGYGPNYGYTFGSGTRLTVV.

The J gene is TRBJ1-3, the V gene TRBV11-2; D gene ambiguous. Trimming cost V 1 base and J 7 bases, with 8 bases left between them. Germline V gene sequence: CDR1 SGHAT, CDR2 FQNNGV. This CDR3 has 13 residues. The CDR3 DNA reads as TGTGCCAGCAGCTTAGGCCTAGGGAACACCATATATTTT. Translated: CASSLGLGNTIYF. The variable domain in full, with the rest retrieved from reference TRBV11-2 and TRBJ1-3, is EAGVAQSPRYKIIEKRQSVAFWCNPISGHATLYWYQQILGQGPKLLIQFQNNGVVDDSQLPKDRFSAERLKGVDSTLKIQPAKLEDSAVYLCASSLGLGNTIYFGEGSWLTVV.

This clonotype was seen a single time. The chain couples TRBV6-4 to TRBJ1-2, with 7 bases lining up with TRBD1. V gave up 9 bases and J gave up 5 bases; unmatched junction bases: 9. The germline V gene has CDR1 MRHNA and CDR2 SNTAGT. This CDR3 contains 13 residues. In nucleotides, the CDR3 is TGTGCCAGTTGCGACAGGGTTGGGTATGGCTACACCTTC. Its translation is CASCDRVGYGYTF.

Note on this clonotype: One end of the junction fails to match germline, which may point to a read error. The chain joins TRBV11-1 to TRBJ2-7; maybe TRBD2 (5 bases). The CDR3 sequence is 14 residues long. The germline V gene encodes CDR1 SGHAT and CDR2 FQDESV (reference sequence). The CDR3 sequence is CASSHGELTYEQYF. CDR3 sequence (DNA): TGTGCCAGCAGCCACGGGGAACTAACCTACGAACAGTACTTC. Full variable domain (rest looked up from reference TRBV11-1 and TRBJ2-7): EAEVAQSPRYKITEKSQAVAFWCDPISGHATLYWYRQILGQGPELLVQFQDESVVDDSQLPKDRFSAERLKGVDSTLKIQPAELGDSAMYLCASSHGELTYEQYFGPGTRLTVT.

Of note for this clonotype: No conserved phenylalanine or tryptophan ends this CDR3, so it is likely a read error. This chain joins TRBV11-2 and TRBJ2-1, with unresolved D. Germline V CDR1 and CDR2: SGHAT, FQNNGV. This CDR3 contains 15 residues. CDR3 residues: CASSLEAGEYNEQFL. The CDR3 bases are TGTGCCAGCAGTTTAGAGGCTGGGGAATACAATGAGCAGTTCCTC.

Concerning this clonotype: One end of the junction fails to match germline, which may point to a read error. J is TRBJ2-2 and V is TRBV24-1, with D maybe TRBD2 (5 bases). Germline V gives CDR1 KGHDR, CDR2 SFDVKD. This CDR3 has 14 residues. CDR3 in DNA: TGTGCCACCAGTGATAACCGGTTCACCGGGGAGCTGTTATTT. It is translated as CATSDNRFTGELLF.

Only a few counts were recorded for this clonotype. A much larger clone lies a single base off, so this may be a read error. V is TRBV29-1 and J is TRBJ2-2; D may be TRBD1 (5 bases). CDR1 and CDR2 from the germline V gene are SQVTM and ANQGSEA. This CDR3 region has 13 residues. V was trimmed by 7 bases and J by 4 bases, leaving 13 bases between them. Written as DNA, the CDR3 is TGCAGCGCCCGGCAGGGTGTCACCGGGGAGCTGTTTTTT. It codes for CSARQGVTGELFF.

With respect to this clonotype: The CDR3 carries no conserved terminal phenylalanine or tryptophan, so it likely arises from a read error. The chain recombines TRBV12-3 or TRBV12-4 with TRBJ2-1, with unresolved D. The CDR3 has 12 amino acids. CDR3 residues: CVSSQRSNEQFS. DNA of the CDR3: TGTGTCAGCAGCCAGCGATCCAATGAGCAGTTCTCC.